Listed below are T cell receptor beta chains from one sample, sequenced in a study of T-cell memory formation after mild COVID-19. TCRdb reanalysed the 5' RACE reads using MiXCR and keeps one entry per CDR3 protein. The sample records 200,000 to 250,000 distinct CDR3 sequences, approximately 15% being singletons. Input material: PBMCs or a T cell subset sorted from them (not recorded which). The origin of the receptors is an adult woman who had mild COVID-19 (a few samples of this study predate the infection). Cell type and time point are not known. The CDR3 runs from the conserved cysteine through the conserved F or W. The order of the fields is J gene, D gene, V gene, clone size, CDR3 protein, CDR3 DNA. A D gene is named only where the DNA matches it firmly. Size is stated for part of the rows, as once, few or many counts, or as a class when the clone is expanded.

J: TRBJ1-1
D: TRBD1
V: TRBV29-1
size: few
CDR3: CSAGQGTAEAFF
DNA: TGCAGCGCCGGACAGGGAACAGCTGAAGCTTTCTTT

J: TRBJ2-5
D: NA
V: TRBV5-6
size: few
CDR3: CASSLLNDLTSPEETQYF
DNA: TGTGCCAGCAGCTTGCTTAACGACCTAACATCACCCGAAGAGACCCAGTACTTC

J: TRBJ2-7
D: NA
V: TRBV7-8
size: many
CDR3: CASSSSRVEHEQYF
DNA: TGTGCCAGCAGCTCGAGTCGTGTGGAACACGAGCAGTACTTC

J: TRBJ1-1
D: TRBD1
V: TRBV10-3
size: NA
CDR3: CAISNQGATTEAFF
DNA: TGTGCCATCAGTAATCAGGGGGCTACCACTGAAGCTTTCTTT

J: TRBJ2-2
D: NA
V: TRBV6-2/TRBV6-3
size: few
CDR3: CASSTSGGGRTGELFF
DNA: TGTGCCAGCAGTACAAGTGGCGGGGGCAGGACGGGGGAGCTGTTTTTT

J: TRBJ2-2
D: NA
V: TRBV24-1
size: NA
CDR3: CATSDRYPLLTGELFF
DNA: TGTGCCACCAGCGACAGGTACCCACTTTTAACCGGGGAGCTGTTTTTT

J: TRBJ2-3
D: NA
V: TRBV20-1
size: NA
CDR3: CSARLGEGTDTQYF
DNA: TGCAGTGCTAGACTAGGGGAGGGCACAGATACGCAGTATTTT

J: TRBJ1-2
D: NA
V: TRBV4-3
size: few
CDR3: CASSIRTEGYGYTF
DNA: TGCGCCAGCAGCATCCGGACAGAGGGCTATGGCTACACCTTC

J: TRBJ2-1
D: NA
V: TRBV6-5
size: NA
CDR3: CASSEQGFSTLSYNEQFF
DNA: TGTGCCAGCAGCGAGCAGGGATTCAGTACCCTCTCCTACAATGAGCAGTTCTTC

J: TRBJ1-2
D: TRBD1
V: TRBV18
size: NA
CDR3: CASSPDRARGGYTF
DNA: TGTGCCAGCTCACCCGACAGGGCCCGGGGGGGCTACACCTTC

J: TRBJ2-1
D: NA
V: TRBV27
size: few
CDR3: CASSPRQSSYNEQFF
DNA: TGTGCCAGCAGTCCCCGACAGAGCTCCTACAATGAGCAGTTCTTC

J: TRBJ1-5
D: TRBD1
V: TRBV6-2/TRBV6-3
size: NA
CDR3: CASSSGTASNQPQHF
DNA: TGTGCCAGCAGTTCCGGGACAGCTAGCAATCAGCCCCAGCATTTT

J: TRBJ2-7
D: TRBD1
V: TRBV7-2
size: NA
CDR3: CASSPQDRGLEQYF
DNA: TGTGCCAGCAGCCCCCAGGACAGGGGGCTCGAGCAGTACTTC

J: TRBJ2-3
D: TRBD1
V: TRBV7-2
size: NA
CDR3: CASSYDRVRTDTQYF
DNA: TGTGCCAGCAGCTACGACAGGGTGAGAACAGATACGCAGTATTTT

J: TRBJ2-1
D: NA
V: TRBV10-3
size: NA
CDR3: CAISEAFNEQFF
DNA: TGTGCCATCAGTGAGGCCTTCAATGAGCAGTTCTTC

J: TRBJ2-3
D: TRBD2
V: TRBV10-3
size: few
CDR3: CAISGLAGASDTQYF
DNA: TGTGCCATCAGTGGACTAGCGGGGGCCTCAGATACGCAGTATTTT